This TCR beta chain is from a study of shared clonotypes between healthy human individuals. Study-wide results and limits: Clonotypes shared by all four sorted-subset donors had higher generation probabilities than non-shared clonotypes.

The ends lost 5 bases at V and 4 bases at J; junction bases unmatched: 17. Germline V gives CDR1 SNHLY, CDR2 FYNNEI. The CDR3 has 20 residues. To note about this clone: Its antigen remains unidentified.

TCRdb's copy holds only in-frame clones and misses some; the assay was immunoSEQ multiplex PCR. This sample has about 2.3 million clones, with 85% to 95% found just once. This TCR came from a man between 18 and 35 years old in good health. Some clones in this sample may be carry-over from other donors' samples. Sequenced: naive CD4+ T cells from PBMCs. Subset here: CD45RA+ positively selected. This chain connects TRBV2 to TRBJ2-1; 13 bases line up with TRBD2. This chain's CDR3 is CASSKTGAGLAGRTYNEQFF. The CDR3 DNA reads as TGTGCCAGCAGTAAAACAGGGGCGGGACTAGCGGGAAGGACTTACAATGAGCAGTTCTTC.